The source of this T cell receptor (beta chain) is a study of cytomegalovirus exposure and HLA in healthy donors. Study-wide points: The likely explanation for a cluster of highly shared sequence variants was sequencing artifact.

Germline trimming cut 3 bases from V and 4 bases from J; bases unmatched to any gene: 5. The CDR3 contains 14 residues. This clone appeared a single time. Its antigen remains unknown. Researchers ran the PCR with 60 Vbeta and 13 Jbeta primers. The table came from immunoSEQ multiplex PCR; TCRdb's copy has only in-frame clones and leaves some out. The sample records 45,000 to 60,000 clones, 55% to 85% being singletons. This TCR came from a woman between 50 and 59 years old in good health and CMV-seronegative. V is TRBV23-1 and J is TRBJ1-1; 7 bases match TRBD1. TRBV23-1 is designated an ORF whose function remains uncertain. The sequencing sample was made of PBMCs. This CDR3 reads CASSQSAGGTEAFF. The CDR3 DNA sequence: TGCGCCAGCAGTCAGTCGGCAGGGGGCACTGAAGCTTTCTTT.